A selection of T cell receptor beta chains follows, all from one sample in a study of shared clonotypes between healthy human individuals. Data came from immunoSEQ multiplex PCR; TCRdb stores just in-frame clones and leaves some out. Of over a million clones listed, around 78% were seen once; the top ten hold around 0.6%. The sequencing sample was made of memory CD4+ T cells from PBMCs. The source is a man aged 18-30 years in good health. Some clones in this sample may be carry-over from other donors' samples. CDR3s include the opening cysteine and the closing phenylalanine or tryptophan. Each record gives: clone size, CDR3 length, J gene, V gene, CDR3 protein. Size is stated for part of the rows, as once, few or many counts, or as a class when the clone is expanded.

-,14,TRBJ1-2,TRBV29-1,CSVDRGRGDYGYTF
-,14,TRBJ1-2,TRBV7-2,CASSLGPQNYGYTF
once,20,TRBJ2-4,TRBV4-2,CASSQEQIGGWELAKNIQYF
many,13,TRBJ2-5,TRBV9,CASSRTSRETQYF
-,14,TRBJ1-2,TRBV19,CASSIPTTEKGYTF
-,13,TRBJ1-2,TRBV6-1,CASSFGGDYGYTF
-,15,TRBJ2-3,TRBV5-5,CASSILAGDTDTQYF
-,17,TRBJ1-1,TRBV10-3,CAISGGRGGPLNTEAFF
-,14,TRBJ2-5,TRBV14,CASSQEYYKETQYF
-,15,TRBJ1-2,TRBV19,CASKVTGGPSYGYTF
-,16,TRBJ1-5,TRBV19,CASSIQRTGVEKPQHF
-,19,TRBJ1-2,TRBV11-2,CASSLVVRDNRFGGYGYTF
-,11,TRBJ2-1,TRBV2,CASSFYYEQFF
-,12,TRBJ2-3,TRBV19,CASTGGTDTQYF
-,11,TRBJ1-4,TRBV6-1,CASRENEKLFF
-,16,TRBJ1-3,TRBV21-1,CASSCQDSSSGNTIYF
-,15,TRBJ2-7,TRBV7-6,CASSSPGLAAYEQYF
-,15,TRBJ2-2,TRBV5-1,CASSFLAGGPGELFF
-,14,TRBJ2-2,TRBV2,CASSLLANTGELFF
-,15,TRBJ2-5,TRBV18,CASSPPALGSYEQHF
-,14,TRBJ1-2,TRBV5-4,CASSRDSSNYGYTF
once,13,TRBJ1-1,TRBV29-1,CSANRDRNTEAFF
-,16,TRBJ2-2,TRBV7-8,CASSRISGRNTGELFF
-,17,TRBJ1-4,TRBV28,CASSFPLGQRDNEKLFF
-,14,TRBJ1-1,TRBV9,CASSGDRGRTEAFF
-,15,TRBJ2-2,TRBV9,CASSAFARDTGELFF
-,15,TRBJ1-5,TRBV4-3,CASSQDQNRNQPQHF
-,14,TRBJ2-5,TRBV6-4,CASSTVVPGETQYF
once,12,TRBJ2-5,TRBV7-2,CASSTGGETQYF
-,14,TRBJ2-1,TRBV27,CASTTGTGINEQFF